The subject of this entry is one TCR beta chain. The sample comes from a study of shared clonotypes between healthy human individuals. Each PCR replicate run on unsorted PBMC took in 250 to 350 ng DNA, tens of thousands of T cell genomes. Clones were read by immunoSEQ multiplex PCR, and TCRdb kept only the in-frame ones, dropping some. The sample yields about 600,000 clones, roughly 79% seen once. The CDR3 sequence is 17 residues long. Germline lookup yields CDR1 SGHDN and CDR2 FVKESK. V shed 2 bases and J 3 bases; nucleotides not matched to a gene: 10. The receptor was derived from a woman aged 40 to 55 in good health. Some clones in this sample may be carry-over from other donors' samples. The chain links TRBV14 to TRBJ1-2; 9 nucleotides line up with TRBD1. Sequenced material: PBMCs. The CDR3 reads CASSQKSWTGEYYGYTF. DNA of the CDR3: TGTGCCAGCAGCCAAAAATCGTGGACAGGGGAATACTATGGCTACACCTTC.